The clone carrying this TCR beta chain was recorded at least ten times. What it binds is not known. This sample was taken from a study of T cells in Graves' hyperthyroidism and ophthalmopathy. CDR3 size: 13 residues. With 1 base removed from V and 3 bases from J, the gap between germline ends came to 7 bases. Germline V CDR1 and CDR2: SGHAT, FQNNGV. Researchers took RNA transcripts and amplified the TCR beta CDR3 regions from them. An initial round of RT-PCR targeting the TCR CDR3 relied on the HTBI primer set. TCRdb re-derived calls from the multiplex PCR reads in MiXCR, one entry per CDR3 protein. The data hold more than 650,000 distinct CDR3 sequences, with less than 15% observed a single time. Broader study findings: A median about 7 months before onset, the model predicted ophthalmopathy.

The sequenced material came from blood. V usage is TRBV11-2 and J usage is TRBJ2-7; either TRBD1 or TRBD2 may supply D (5 bases each). The sequence came from a young woman with Graves' hyperthyroidism. CDR3 sequence: CASSLGDDYEQYF. CDR3 DNA sequence: TGTGCCAGCAGCTTAGGGGACGACTACGAGCAGTACTTC.